The rows below give T cell receptor beta chains drawn from one sample of a study of blood T cell repertoires in COVID-19. Method: immunoSEQ multiplex PCR; TCRdb's copy keeps in-frame clones and lacks some. The sample includes 280,000 or so clones, roughly 85% of them seen just once. The sample consisted of peripheral blood. The receptors stem from a human donor in a cohort sampled during active COVID-19. Both conserved end residues are part of each CDR3. D genes are given only for firm matches. Clone sizes are given selectively: once, few, many, or a class where the clone is expanded.

clone_size	d_call	v_call	j_call	cdr3_aa	cdr3_nt
-	TRBD2	TRBV3-1/TRBV3-2	TRBJ2-1	CASSLGLAFSNEQFF	TGTGCCAGCAGCCTGGGACTAGCGTTTTCCAATGAGCAGTTCTTC
-	-	TRBV6-4	TRBJ1-4	CASSDWQLTTTNEKLFF	TGTGCCAGCAGTGACTGGCAGCTGACAACAACTAATGAAAAACTGTTTTTT
-	TRBD1	TRBV4-2	TRBJ1-4	CASSQDPQGAKEKLFF	TGTGCCAGCAGCCAAGATCCCCAGGGGGCAAAAGAAAAACTGTTTTTT
-	TRBD1	TRBV18	TRBJ2-5	CASSRALGTGGETQYF	TGTGCCAGCTCACGTGCCCTAGGGACAGGCGGGGAGACCCAGTACTTC
-	TRBD2	TRBV28	TRBJ2-5	CASSLPSGNGETQYF	TGTGCCAGCAGTCTCCCTAGCGGGAACGGAGAGACCCAGTACTTC
-	TRBD2	TRBV24-1	TRBJ2-1	CATSGEASGSSHEQFF	TGTGCCACCAGTGGCGAAGCTAGCGGGAGTAGCCATGAGCAGTTCTTC
-	TRBD1	TRBV7-6	TRBJ2-7	CASSRGTGEIYEQYF	TGTGCCAGCAGCCGGGGGACAGGCGAGATCTACGAGCAGTACTTC
once	TRBD2	TRBV28	TRBJ2-7	CASSFGGGRAYEQYF	TGTGCCAGCAGTTTTGGCGGGGGAAGGGCCTACGAGCAGTACTTC
few	-	TRBV11-2	TRBJ2-7	CASSRGTVYEQYF	TGTGCCAGCAGCCGCGGGACAGTGTACGAGCAGTACTTC
-	-	TRBV7-2	TRBJ2-1	CASSQGSRSSYNEQFF	TGTGCCAGCAGCCAGGGGAGCAGGAGCTCCTACAATGAGCAGTTCTTC
few	-	TRBV28	TRBJ1-1	CASSWRLVTEAFF	TGTGCCAGCAGTTGGAGACTGGTCACTGAAGCTTTCTTT
-	TRBD2	TRBV7-2	TRBJ2-1	CASRVPGLFEQFF	TGTGCCAGCAGAGTCCCGGGACTATTTGAGCAGTTCTTC
-	-	TRBV7-9	TRBJ1-4	CASSFGGEKLFF	TGTGCCAGCAGCTTTGGGGGGGAAAAACTGTTTTTT
once	-	TRBV2	TRBJ1-6	CASASSYNSPLHF	TGTGCCAGCGCGAGCTCCTATAATTCACCCCTCCACTTT
few	TRBD1	TRBV9	TRBJ2-5	CASSPRTGVPQYF	TGTGCCAGCAGCCCTCGGACAGGGGTGCCCCAGTACTTC
-	-	TRBV28	TRBJ1-6	CALRPGHRNNSPLHF	TGTGCCTTACGCCCGGGACACCGAAATAATTCACCCCTCCACTTT
-	TRBD1	TRBV27	TRBJ2-5	CASSSSGTGALETQYF	TGTGCCAGCAGTTCGTCCGGGACAGGTGCTCTGGAGACCCAGTACTTC
-	TRBD1	TRBV2	TRBJ1-1	CASSTRQGPNTEAFF	TGTGCCAGCAGTACCCGACAGGGCCCGAACACTGAAGCTTTCTTT
-	-	TRBV6-5	TRBJ1-4	CASSPTGGPNEKLFF	TGTGCCAGCAGCCCCACGGGGGGCCCTAATGAAAAACTGTTTTTT
-	TRBD1	TRBV7-2	TRBJ1-2	CASSLNRGFVGYTF	TGTGCCAGCAGCCTCAACAGGGGATTTGTAGGCTACACCTTC
-	-	TRBV5-6	TRBJ2-2	CASSLNEIGELFF	TGTGCCAGCAGCCTCAATGAGATCGGGGAGCTGTTTTTT
once	TRBD2	TRBV9	TRBJ2-3	CASSVDSGRADTQYF	TGTGCCAGCAGCGTAGACAGCGGGAGGGCTGATACGCAGTATTTT
-	TRBD2	TRBV5-1	TRBJ2-4	CASSSSGSFNIQYF	TGCGCCAGCAGCTCTAGCGGTTCTTTTAACATTCAGTACTTC
-	-	TRBV5-6	TRBJ2-3	CASSLSRGVRADTQYF	TGTGCCAGCAGCTTGAGTCGCGGGGTTAGGGCAGATACGCAGTATTTT
-	TRBD1	TRBV6-1	TRBJ1-5	CASSQGGQYSNQPQHF	TGTGCCAGCAGTCAAGGGGGACAGTATAGCAATCAGCCCCAGCATTTT
-	TRBD2	TRBV3-1/TRBV3-2	TRBJ2-1	CASSIGGGSYNEQFF	TGTGCCAGCAGCATCGGGGGGGGCTCCTACAATGAGCAGTTCTTC
few	-	TRBV5-5	TRBJ2-3	CASSSQQGSTDTQYF	TGTGCCAGCAGCTCGCAACAGGGAAGCACAGATACGCAGTATTTT
-	TRBD2	TRBV5-1	TRBJ2-7	CASSQASGTYEQYF	TGCGCCAGCAGCCAAGCTAGCGGTACCTACGAGCAGTACTTC
-	TRBD1	TRBV27	TRBJ2-2	CASFDRTGNTGELFF	TGTGCCAGCTTCGACCGGACAGGGAACACCGGGGAGCTGTTTTTT
-	-	TRBV19	TRBJ1-5	CASSNHRDQPQHF	TGTGCCAGTAGTAACCACAGGGATCAGCCCCAGCATTTT
many	TRBD2	TRBV19	TRBJ2-2	CASAHREVNTGELFF	TGTGCCAGTGCCCACCGGGAGGTAAACACCGGGGAGCTGTTTTTT
-	TRBD1	TRBV27	TRBJ2-6	CASSPTIGQGTFSGANVLTF	TGTGCCAGCAGTCCAACGATAGGACAGGGAACTTTCTCTGGGGCCAACGTCCTGACTTTC
-	-	TRBV2	TRBJ2-1	CASSPQGEQFF	TGTGCCAGCAGCCCCCAGGGTGAGCAGTTCTTC
-	-	TRBV4-1	TRBJ2-1	CASSQDTGTYNEQFF	TGCGCCAGCAGCCAAGACACAGGGACCTACAATGAGCAGTTCTTC
-	-	TRBV7-5	TRBJ2-1	CARSLWGGGSSYNEQFF	-
-	-	TRBV19	TRBJ2-5	CASSNGLGETQYF	TGTGCCAGTAGTAACGGCCTAGGCGAGACCCAGTACTTC
-	-	TRBV3-1/TRBV3-2	TRBJ1-2	CASSPRSGGYTF	TGTGCCAGCAGCCCAAGATCGGGAGGCTACACCTTC
-	-	TRBV6-1	TRBJ2-1	CASSERREVGNEQFF	TGTGCCAGCAGTGAAAGGAGGGAGGTGGGGAATGAGCAGTTCTTC
-	-	TRBV7-9	TRBJ2-2	CASSFAGELFF	TGTGCCAGCAGCTTCGCCGGGGAGCTGTTTTTT
once	-	TRBV7-2	TRBJ2-2	CASSSQGNTGELFF	TGTGCCAGCAGCTCTCAGGGGAACACCGGGGAGCTGTTTTTT
-	TRBD2	TRBV9	TRBJ2-7	CASGPTSGSHYEQYF	TGTGCCAGCGGTCCGACTAGCGGGAGCCATTACGAGCAGTACTTC
-	-	TRBV5-8	TRBJ2-2	CASSLMSGELFF	TGTGCCAGCAGCTTAATGAGCGGGGAGCTGTTTTTT
-	-	TRBV15	TRBJ2-7	CATSREQSYEQYF	TGTGCCACCAGCAGAGAACAGAGCTACGAGCAGTACTTC
-	TRBD1	TRBV7-6	TRBJ2-7	CASSSQGNLGEQYF	TGTGCCAGCAGCTCACAGGGGAACCTTGGCGAGCAGTACTTC
-	-	TRBV29-1	TRBJ2-5	CSVARTLQETQYF	TGCAGCGTTGCGCGTACCTTACAAGAGACCCAGTACTTC
-	TRBD1	TRBV5-1	TRBJ2-2	CASKGTGGYTGELFF	TGCGCCAGCAAAGGGACAGGGGGCTACACCGGGGAGCTGTTTTTT
-	-	TRBV13	TRBJ1-1	CASRRVGDGSNTEAFF	TGTGCCAGCCGGAGGGTCGGGGACGGTTCGAACACTGAAGCTTTCTTT
-	-	TRBV16	TRBJ1-3	CASSRQMRQVAGNTIYF	TGTGCCAGCAGCCGGCAAATGCGACAGGTAGCGGGAAACACCATATATTTT
few	-	TRBV28	TRBJ2-3	CASSVEGRSDTQYF	TGTGCCAGCAGTGTGGAGGGCCGATCAGATACGCAGTATTTT
-	-	TRBV19	TRBJ1-2	CASSPSREGHYGYTF	TGTGCCAGTAGTCCCTCCCGGGAGGGCCACTATGGCTACACCTTC
-	-	TRBV30	TRBJ1-5	CAWEVAGSNQPQHF	TGTGCCTGGGAAGTCGCAGGTAGCAATCAGCCCCAGCATTTT